This T cell receptor (beta chain) was recovered during a study of cytomegalovirus exposure and HLA in healthy donors. The PCR had 60 Vbeta and 13 Jbeta primers. Repertoires were generated with immunoSEQ multiplex PCR, while TCRdb's copy carries only in-frame clones and drops some. The profile shows around 92,000 clones, 81% of them singletons. Sequencing was performed on PBMCs. The receptor comes from a girl aged 2-15 years in good health and CMV-seropositive.

CDR3 protein: CASSYRDDYNEKLFF. CDR3 nucleotide sequence: TGTGCCAGCAGCTACCGAGACGACTACAATGAAAAACTGTTTTTT. V and J are TRBV28 and TRBJ1-4; D remains ambiguous. This CDR3 spans 15 amino acids. V dropped 6 bases and J dropped 5 bases, with 16 bases sitting between them. Germline V gene lookup returns CDR1 MDHEN and CDR2 SYDVKM.